This T cell receptor beta chain originates from a study of cytomegalovirus exposure and HLA in healthy donors. Overall study: Sequencing of 150 million to 200 million T cells in an earlier analysis found under 120 million unique TCR beta sequences. A preliminary data release comprised approximately 85 million unique TCRs obtained from HLA-typed donors. Study-wide findings and caveats: An ancestry cluster, one associated with Asian ancestry, reportedly showed fewer N-insertions than the approximately 650-donor mean in a later analysis.

Per germline, CDR1 SQVTM and CDR2 ANQGSEA. V shed 8 bases and J 6 bases; nucleotides not matched to a gene: 15. This CDR3 is 15 amino acids long. On this clone: The antigen is undetermined.

The PCR contained 60 Vbeta and 13 Jbeta primers. Method: immunoSEQ multiplex PCR; TCRdb's copy keeps in-frame clones and lacks some. This table holds 83,000 or so clones, 81% found once. The chain combines TRBV29-1 with TRBJ1-5, with 8 positions matching TRBD1. Material: PBMCs. This clonotype was sampled from a woman in her 30s in good health and CMV-seronegative. The CDR3 DNA is TGCAGCATCCGGACAGGGAGTGGGTCTAGTCAGCCCCAGCATTTT. It is translated as CSIRTGSGSSQPQHF.